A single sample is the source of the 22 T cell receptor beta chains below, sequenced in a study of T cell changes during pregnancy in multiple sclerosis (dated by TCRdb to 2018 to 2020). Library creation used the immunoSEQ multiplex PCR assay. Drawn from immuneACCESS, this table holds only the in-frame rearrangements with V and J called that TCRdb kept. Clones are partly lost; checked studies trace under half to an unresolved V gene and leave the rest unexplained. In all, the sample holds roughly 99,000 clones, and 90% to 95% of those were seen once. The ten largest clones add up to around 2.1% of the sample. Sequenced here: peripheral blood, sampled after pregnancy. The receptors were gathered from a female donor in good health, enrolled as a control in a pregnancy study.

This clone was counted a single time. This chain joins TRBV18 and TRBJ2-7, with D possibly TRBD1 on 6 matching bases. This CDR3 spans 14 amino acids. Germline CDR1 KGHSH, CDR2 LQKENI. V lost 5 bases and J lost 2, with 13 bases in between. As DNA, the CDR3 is TGTGCCAGCTCAAAGGACAGTCGTCCCTACGAGCAGTACTTC. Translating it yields CASSKDSRPYEQYF.

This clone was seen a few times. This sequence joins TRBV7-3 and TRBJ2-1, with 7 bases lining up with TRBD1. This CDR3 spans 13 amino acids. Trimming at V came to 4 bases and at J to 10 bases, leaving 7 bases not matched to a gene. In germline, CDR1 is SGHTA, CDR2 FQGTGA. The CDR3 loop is CASSWGQFSEQFF. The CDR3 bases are TGTGCCAGCAGCTGGGGACAGTTTTCGGAGCAGTTCTTC.

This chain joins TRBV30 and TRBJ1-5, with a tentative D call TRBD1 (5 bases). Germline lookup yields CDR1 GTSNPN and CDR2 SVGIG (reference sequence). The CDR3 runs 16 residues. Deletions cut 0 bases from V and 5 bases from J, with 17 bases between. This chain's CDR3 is CAWSVRVAGLYQPQHF. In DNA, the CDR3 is TGTGCCTGGAGTGTACGGGTGGCAGGGCTATATCAGCCCCAGCATTTT. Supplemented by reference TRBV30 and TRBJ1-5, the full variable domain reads SQTIHQWPATLVQPVGSPLSLECTVEGTSNPNLYWYRQAAGRGLQLLFYSVGIGQISSEVPQNLSASRPQDRQFILSSKKLLLSDSGFYLCAWSVRVAGLYQPQHFGDGTRLSIL.

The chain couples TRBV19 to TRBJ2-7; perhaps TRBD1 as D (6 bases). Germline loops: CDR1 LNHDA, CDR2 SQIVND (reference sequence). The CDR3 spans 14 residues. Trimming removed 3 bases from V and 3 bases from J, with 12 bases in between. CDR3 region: CASSIMSGDYEQYF. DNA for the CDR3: TGTGCCAGTAGTATTATGTCAGGGGACTACGAGCAGTACTTC.

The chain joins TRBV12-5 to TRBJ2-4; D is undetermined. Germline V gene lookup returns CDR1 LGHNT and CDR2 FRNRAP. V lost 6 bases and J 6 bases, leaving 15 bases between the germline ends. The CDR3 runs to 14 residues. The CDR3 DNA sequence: TGTGCTAGTGGATACTACACTACTACAAACATTCAGTACTTC. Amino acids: CASGYYTTTNIQYF.

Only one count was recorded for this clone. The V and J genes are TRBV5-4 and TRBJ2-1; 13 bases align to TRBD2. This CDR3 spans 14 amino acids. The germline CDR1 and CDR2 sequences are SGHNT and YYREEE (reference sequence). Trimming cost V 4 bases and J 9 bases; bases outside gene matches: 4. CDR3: CASSPGLAGVEQFF. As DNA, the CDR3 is TGTGCCAGCAGCCCAGGACTAGCGGGAGTTGAGCAGTTCTTC.

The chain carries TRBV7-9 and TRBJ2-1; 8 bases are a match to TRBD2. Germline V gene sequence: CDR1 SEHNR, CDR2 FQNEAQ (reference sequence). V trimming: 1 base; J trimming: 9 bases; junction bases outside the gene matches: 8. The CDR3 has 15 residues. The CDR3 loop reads CASSLGAGVKLEQFF. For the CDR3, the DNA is TGTGCCAGCAGCTTAGGAGCGGGAGTTAAGCTTGAGCAGTTCTTC.

The CDR3, as DNA: TGTGCCAGCAGCTCCTGGGACAGGGCGGTGGACACCGGGGAGCTGTTTTTT. It yields the protein CASSSWDRAVDTGELFF. The gene calls are TRBV9 and TRBJ2-2, with 9 bases aligning to TRBD1. The CDR3 runs 17 residues. The trim removed 4 bases at V and 3 bases at J, leaving 10 bases unmatched. From germline, CDR1 is SGDLS and CDR2 YYNGEE.

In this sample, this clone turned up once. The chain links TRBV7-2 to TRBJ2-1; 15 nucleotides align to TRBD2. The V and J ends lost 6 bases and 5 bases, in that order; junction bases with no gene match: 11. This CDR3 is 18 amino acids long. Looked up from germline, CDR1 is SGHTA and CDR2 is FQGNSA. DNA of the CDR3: TGTGCCAGCAGTCAAGGACTAGCGGGAGGGCTTATCGACAATGAGCAGTTCTTC. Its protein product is CASSQGLAGGLIDNEQFF.

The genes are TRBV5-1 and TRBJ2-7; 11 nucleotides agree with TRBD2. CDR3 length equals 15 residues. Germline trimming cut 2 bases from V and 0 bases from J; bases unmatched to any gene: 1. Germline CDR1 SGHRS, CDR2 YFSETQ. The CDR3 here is CASSFSGRDSYEQYF. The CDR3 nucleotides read TGCGCCAGCAGCTTTAGCGGGAGGGACTCCTACGAGCAGTACTTC. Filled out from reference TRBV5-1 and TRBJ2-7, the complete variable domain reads KAGVTQTPRYLIKTRGQQVTLSCSPISGHRSVSWYQQTPGQGLQFLFEYFSETQRNKGNFPGRFSGRQFSNSRSEMNVSTLELGDSALYLCASSFSGRDSYEQYFGPGTRLTVT.

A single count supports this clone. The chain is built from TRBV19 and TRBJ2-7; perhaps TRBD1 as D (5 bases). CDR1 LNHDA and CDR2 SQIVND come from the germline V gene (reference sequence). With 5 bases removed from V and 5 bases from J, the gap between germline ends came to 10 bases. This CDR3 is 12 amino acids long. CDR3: CASSGKGNEQYF. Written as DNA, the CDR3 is TGTGCCAGTAGTGGGAAGGGGAACGAGCAGTACTTC.

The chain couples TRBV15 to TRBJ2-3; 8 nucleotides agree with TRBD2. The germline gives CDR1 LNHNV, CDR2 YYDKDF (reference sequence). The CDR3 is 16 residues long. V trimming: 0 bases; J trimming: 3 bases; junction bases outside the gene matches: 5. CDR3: CATSRDPGLETDTQYF. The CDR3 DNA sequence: TGTGCCACCAGCAGAGATCCGGGACTAGAAACAGATACGCAGTATTTT.

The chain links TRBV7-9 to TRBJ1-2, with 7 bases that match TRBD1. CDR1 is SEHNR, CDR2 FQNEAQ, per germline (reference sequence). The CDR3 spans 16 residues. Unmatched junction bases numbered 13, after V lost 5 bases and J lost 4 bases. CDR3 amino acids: CASSGATDRESYGYTF. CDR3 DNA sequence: TGTGCCAGCAGCGGAGCTACCGACAGGGAAAGCTATGGCTACACCTTC.

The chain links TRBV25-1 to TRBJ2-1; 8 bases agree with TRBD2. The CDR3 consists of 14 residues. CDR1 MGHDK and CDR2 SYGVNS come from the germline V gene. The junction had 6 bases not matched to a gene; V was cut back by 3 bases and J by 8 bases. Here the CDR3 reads CASSEGLVTHEQFF. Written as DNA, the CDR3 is TGTGCCAGCAGTGAGGGACTAGTAACCCATGAGCAGTTCTTC.

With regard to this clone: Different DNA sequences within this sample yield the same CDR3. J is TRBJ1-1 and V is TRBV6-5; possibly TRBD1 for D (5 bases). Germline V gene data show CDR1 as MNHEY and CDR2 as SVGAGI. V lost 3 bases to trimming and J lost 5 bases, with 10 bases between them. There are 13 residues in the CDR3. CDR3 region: CASSYGGGTEAFF. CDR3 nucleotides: TGTGCCAGCAGTTATGGGGGGGGTACTGAAGCTTTCTTT.

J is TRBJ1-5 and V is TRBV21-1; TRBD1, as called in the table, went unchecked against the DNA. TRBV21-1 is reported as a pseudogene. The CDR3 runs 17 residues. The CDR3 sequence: CASSRTNHRVSNQPQHF. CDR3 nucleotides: TGTGCCAGCAGCCGGACGAACCACAGGGTTAGCAATCAGCCCCAGCATTTT.

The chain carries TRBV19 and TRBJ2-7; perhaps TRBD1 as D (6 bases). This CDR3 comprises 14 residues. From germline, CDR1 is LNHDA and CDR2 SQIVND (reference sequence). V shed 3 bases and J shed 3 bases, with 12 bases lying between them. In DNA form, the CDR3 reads TGTGCCAGTAGTATGCAGGGGATGCGCTACGAGCAGTACTTC. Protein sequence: CASSMQGMRYEQYF.

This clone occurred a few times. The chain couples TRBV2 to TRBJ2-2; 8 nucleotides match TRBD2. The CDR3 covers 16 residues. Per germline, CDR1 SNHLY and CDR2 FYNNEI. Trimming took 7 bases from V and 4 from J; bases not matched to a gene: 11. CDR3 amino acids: CASNGGGRFATGELFF. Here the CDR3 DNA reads TGTGCCAGCAACGGGGGGGGGCGTTTTGCCACCGGGGAGCTGTTTTTT.

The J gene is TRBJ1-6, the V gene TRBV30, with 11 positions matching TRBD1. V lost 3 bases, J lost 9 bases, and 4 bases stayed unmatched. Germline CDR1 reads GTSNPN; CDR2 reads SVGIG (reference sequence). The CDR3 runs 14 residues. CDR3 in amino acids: CAWRPGTGGSPLHF. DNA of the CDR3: TGTGCCTGGAGACCCGGGACAGGGGGTTCACCCCTCCACTTT.

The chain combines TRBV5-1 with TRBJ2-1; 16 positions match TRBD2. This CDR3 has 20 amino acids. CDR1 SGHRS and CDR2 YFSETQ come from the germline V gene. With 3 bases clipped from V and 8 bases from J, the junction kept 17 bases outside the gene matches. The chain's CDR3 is CASSSGTSGGAMIPWYEQFF. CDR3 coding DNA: TGCGCCAGCAGCTCCGGGACTAGCGGGGGGGCAATGATTCCGTGGTATGAGCAGTTCTTC.

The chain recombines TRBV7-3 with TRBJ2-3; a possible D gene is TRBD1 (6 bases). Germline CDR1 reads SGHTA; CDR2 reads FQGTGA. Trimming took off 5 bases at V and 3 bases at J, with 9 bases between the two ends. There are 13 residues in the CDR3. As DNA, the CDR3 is TGTGCCAGCAGCCGGACAGTTACAGATACGCAGTATTTT. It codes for CASSRTVTDTQYF.

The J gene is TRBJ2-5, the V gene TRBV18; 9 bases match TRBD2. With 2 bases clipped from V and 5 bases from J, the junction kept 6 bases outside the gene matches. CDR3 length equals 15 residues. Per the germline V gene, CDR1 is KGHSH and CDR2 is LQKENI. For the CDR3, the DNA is TGTGCCAGCTCACCAACAGCGGGGGGTCTGGAGACCCAGTACTTC. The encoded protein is CASSPTAGGLETQYF.